The 6 T cell receptor beta chains below were found in one sample sequenced in a study of T cell responses to AZD1222 COVID-19 vaccine. Sequencing was performed with immunoSEQ multiplex PCR; in TCRdb, only in-frame clones are kept and a portion is missing. The profile shows roughly 140,000 clones, approximately 89% of them singletons. The sample consisted of peripheral blood, taken on day 0 of MenACWY control vaccination. These receptors were collected from an adult in good health.

This chain joins TRBV28 and TRBJ1-2; possibly TRBD1 for D (6 bases). This CDR3 spans 14 amino acids. V lost 7 bases and J 2 bases, leaving 14 bases between the germline ends. CDR1 MDHEN and CDR2 SYDVKM come from the germline V gene. This CDR3 reads CASTRSGANYGYTF. Written as DNA, the CDR3 is TGTGCCAGCACTCGCTCAGGGGCGAACTATGGCTACACCTTC.

The chain links TRBV4-3 to TRBJ2-7; possibly TRBD1 or TRBD2 for D (5 bases each). Per germline, CDR1 LGHNA and CDR2 YSLEER. The V end lost 3 bases, the J end lost 7 bases, and 10 bases lay between the germline ends. This CDR3 is built from 12 residues. The CDR3 region is CASSHSEGEQYF. The DNA for the CDR3 is TGCGCCAGCAGCCACTCCGAGGGGGAGCAGTACTTC.

This clone appeared once. The V call is TRBV7-6, the J call TRBJ2-5; 7 bases align to TRBD2. With V trimmed by 5 bases and J by 7 bases, 16 bases remained unmatched. The CDR3 contains 16 residues. CDR1 is SGHVS and CDR2 is FNYEAQ in the germline V gene. The CDR3 loop reads CASSPTGTTTFGTQYF. CDR3 bases: TGTGCCAGCAGCCCCACCGGGACTACAACCTTCGGGACCCAGTACTTC.

This clone was detected only a few times. The chain combines TRBV7-2 with TRBJ1-1; D call uncertain. The CDR3 totals 13 residues. Germline V lookup: CDR1 SGHTA, CDR2 FQGNSA. V was pared by 5 bases and J by 0 bases, with 7 bases between. The CDR3 protein is CASSPRMNTEAFF. The CDR3 nucleotides read TGTGCCAGCAGCCCGAGGATGAACACTGAAGCTTTCTTT.

In its sample, this clone was seen a few times. This chain connects TRBV18 to TRBJ2-5; 7 bases agree with TRBD1. The CDR3 is 15 residues long. Germline CDR1 reads KGHSH; CDR2 reads LQKENI. V shed 4 bases, J shed 4 bases, and the junction held 9 bases outside the gene matches. The CDR3 DNA is TGTGCCAGCTCACAATCACAGGGGATGGGAGAGACCCAGTACTTC. Its translation is CASSQSQGMGETQYF.

This clone came up once. The chain joins TRBV7-9 to TRBJ2-2; no definite D call. The germline gives CDR1 SEHNR, CDR2 FQNEAQ (reference sequence). The CDR3 extends over 14 amino acids. V lost 1 base and J 5 bases, leaving 8 bases between the germline ends. The CDR3 is CASSLVSLTGELFF. The DNA of the CDR3 is TGTGCCAGCAGCTTAGTCTCGTTAACCGGGGAGCTGTTTTTT.